This T cell receptor beta chain is from a study of T cells of healthy individuals. TCRdb fed the 5' RACE reads into MiXCR, producing one record per CDR3 protein. This sample has about 53,000 distinct CDR3 sequences; about 15% occur once, and the top ten carry 16%. For this clonotype: A read error is possible here, since a much larger clone lies one base away.

This receptor was taken from a human donor in good health.

CDR3 sequence: CSVERLNTEAFF. As DNA, the CDR3 is TGCAGCGTTGAAAGGCTGAACACTGAAGCTTTCTTT. The chain has TRBV29-1 and TRBJ1-1, with no clear D. CDR1 and CDR2 from the germline V gene are SQVTM and ANQGSEA. This CDR3 contains 12 residues. Trimming took off 2 bases at V and 0 bases at J, with 4 bases between the two ends.